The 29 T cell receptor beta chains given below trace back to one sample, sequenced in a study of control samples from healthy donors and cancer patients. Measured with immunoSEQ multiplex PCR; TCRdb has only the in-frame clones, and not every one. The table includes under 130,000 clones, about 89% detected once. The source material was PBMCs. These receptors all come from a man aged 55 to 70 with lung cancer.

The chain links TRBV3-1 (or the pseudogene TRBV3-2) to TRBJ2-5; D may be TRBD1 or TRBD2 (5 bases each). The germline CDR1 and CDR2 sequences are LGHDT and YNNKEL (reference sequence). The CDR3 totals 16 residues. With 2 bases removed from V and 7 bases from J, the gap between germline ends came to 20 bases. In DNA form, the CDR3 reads TGTGCCAGCAGCCAAATCTTAAGGGACGTTTCCGTGACCCAGTACTTC. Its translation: CASSQILRDVSVTQYF.

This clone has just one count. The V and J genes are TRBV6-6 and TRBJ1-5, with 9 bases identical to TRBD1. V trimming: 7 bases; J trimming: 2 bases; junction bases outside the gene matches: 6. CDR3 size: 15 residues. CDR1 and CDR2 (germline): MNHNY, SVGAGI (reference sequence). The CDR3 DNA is TGTGCCAGCACCACGCGGACAGGGGGCAATCAGCCCCAGCATTTT. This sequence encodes CASTTRTGGNQPQHF.

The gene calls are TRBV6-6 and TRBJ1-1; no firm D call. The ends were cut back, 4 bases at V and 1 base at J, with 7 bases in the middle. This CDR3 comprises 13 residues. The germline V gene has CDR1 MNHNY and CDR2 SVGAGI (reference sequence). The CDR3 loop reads CASSFSRNTEAFF. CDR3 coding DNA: TGTGCCAGCAGTTTCTCCCGGAACACTGAAGCTTTCTTT.

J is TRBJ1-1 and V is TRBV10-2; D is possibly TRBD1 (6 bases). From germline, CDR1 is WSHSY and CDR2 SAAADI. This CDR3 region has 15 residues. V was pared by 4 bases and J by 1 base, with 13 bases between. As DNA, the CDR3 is TGCGCCAGCAGTGTACAGGGAAGAGGGAACACTGAAGCTTTCTTT. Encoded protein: CASSVQGRGNTEAFF.

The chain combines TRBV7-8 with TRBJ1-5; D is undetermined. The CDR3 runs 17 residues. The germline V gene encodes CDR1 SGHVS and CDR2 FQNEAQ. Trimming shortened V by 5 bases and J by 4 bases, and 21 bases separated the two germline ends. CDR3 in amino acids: CASSVGPNLRENQPQHF. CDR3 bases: TGTGCCAGCAGCGTCGGACCTAACCTAAGGGAGAATCAGCCCCAGCATTTT.

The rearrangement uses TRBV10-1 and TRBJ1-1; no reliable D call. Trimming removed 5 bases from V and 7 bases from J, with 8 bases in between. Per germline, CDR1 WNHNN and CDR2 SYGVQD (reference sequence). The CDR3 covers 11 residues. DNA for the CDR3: TGCGCCAGCAGTTCTCCCTATGAAGCTTTCTTT. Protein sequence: CASSSPYEAFF.

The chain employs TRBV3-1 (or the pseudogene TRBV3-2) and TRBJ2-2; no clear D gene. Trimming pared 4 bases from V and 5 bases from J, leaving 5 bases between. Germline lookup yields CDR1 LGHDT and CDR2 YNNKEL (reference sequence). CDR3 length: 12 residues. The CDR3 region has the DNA TGTGCCAGCAGCCCTGAGACCGGGGAGCTGTTTTTT. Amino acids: CASSPETGELFF.

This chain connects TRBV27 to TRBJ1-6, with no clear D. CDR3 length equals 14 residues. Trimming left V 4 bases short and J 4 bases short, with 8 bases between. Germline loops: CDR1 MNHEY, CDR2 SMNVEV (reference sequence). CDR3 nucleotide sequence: TGTGCCAGCAGTTGGACGGAATATAATTCACCCCTCCACTTT. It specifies CASSWTEYNSPLHF.

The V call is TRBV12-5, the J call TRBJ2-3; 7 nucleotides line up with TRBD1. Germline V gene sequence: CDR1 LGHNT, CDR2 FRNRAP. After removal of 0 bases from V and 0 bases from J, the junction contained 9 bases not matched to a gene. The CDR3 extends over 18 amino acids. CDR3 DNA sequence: TGTGCTAGTGGTTTGGTACTCGATGGGACAGTTAGCACAGATACGCAGTATTTT. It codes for CASGLVLDGTVSTDTQYF.

The CDR3 DNA follows: TGTGCCAGCAGCTTATTCGCCGGTACACAAGAGACCCAGTACTTC. Translated: CASSLFAGTQETQYF. V is TRBV7-3 and J is TRBJ2-5; D unclear. Germline assignment: CDR1 SGHTA and CDR2 FQGTGA. The V gene lost 2 bases and the J gene lost 2 bases, with 12 bases spanning the gap. The CDR3 extends over 15 amino acids.

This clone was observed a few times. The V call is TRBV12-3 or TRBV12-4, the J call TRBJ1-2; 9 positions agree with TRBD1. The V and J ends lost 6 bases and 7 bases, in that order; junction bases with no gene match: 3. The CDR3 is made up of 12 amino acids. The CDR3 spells CASRTGGLGYTF. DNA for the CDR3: TGTGCCAGCAGAACAGGGGGCCTTGGCTACACCTTC.

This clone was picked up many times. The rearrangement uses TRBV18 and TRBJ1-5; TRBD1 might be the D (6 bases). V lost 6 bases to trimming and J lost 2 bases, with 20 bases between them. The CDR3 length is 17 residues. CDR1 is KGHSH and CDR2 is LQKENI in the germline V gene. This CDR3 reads CASSPSVTGVRNQPQHF. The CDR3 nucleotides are TGTGCCAGCTCCCCTAGCGTGACAGGAGTACGCAATCAGCCCCAGCATTTT.

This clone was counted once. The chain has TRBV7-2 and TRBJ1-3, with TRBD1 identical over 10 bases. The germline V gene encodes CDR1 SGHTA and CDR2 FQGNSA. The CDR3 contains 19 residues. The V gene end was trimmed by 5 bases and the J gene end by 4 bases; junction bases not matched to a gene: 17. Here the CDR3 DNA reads TGTGCCAGCAGCCGGAAGAGTGGGACAGGGGTACTGGGAGGAAACACCATATATTTT. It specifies CASSRKSGTGVLGGNTIYF.

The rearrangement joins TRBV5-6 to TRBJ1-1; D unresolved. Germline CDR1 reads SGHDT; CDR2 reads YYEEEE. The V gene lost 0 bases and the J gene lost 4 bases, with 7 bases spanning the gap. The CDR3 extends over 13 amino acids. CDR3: CASSLEWGTEAFF. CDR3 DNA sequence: TGTGCCAGCAGCTTGGAGTGGGGCACTGAAGCTTTCTTT.

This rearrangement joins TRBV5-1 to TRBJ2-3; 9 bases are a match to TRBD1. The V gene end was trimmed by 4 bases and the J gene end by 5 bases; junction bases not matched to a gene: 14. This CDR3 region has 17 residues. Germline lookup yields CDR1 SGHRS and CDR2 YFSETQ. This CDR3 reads CASSPYSTGGVGDTQYF. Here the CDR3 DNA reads TGCGCCAGCAGCCCCTATTCGACAGGGGGAGTGGGAGATACGCAGTATTTT.

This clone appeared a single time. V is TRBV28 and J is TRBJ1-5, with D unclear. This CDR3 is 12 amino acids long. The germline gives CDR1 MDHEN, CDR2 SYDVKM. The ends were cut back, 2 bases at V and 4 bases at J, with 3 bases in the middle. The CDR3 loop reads CASSLMNQPQHF. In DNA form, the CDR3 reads TGTGCCAGCAGTTTAATGAATCAGCCCCAGCATTTT.

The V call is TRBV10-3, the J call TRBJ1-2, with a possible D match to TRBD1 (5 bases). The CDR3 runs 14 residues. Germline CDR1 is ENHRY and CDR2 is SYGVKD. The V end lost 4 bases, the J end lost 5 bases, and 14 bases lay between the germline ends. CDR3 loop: CAISGDRLGYGYTF. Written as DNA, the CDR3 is TGTGCCATCAGTGGGGACCGCCTGGGATATGGCTACACCTTC.

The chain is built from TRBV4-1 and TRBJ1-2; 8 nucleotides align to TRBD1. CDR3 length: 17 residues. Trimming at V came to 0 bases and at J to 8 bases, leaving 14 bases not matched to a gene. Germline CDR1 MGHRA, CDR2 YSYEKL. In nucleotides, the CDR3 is TGCGCCAGCAGCCAAGATACGGCAGGGGGCCGCCTTATGGGCTACACCTTC. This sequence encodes CASSQDTAGGRLMGYTF.

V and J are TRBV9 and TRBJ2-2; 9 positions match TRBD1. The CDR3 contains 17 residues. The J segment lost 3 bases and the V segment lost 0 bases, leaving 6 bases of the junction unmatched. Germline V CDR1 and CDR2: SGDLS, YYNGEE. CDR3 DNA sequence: TGTGCCAGCAGCGTAGCTTGGAGGACAGGGGACACCGGGGAGCTGTTTTTT. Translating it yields CASSVAWRTGDTGELFF.

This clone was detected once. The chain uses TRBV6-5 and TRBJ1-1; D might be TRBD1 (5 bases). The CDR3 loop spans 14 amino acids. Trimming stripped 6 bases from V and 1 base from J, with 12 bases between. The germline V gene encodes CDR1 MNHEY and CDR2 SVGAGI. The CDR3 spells CASRGGGSNTEAFF. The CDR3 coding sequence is TGTGCCAGCAGGGGGGGAGGCTCGAACACTGAAGCTTTCTTT.

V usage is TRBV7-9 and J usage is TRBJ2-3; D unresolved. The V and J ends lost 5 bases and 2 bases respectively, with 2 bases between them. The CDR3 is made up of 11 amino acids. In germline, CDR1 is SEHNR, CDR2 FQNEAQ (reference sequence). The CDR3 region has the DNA TGTGCCAGCAGCACCACAGATACGCAGTATTTT. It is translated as CASSTTDTQYF. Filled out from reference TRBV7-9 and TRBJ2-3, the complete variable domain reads DTGVSQNPRHKITKRGQNVTFRCDPISEHNRLYWYRQTLGQGPEFLTYFQNEAQLEKSRLLSDRFSAERPKGSFSTLEIQRTEQGDSAMYLCASSTTDTQYFGPGTRLTVL.

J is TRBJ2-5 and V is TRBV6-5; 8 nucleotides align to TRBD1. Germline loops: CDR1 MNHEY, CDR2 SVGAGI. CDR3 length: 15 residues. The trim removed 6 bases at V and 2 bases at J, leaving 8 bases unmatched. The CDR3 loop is CASSLLGTGQETQYF. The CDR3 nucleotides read TGTGCCAGCAGCCTACTCGGGACAGGACAAGAGACCCAGTACTTC.

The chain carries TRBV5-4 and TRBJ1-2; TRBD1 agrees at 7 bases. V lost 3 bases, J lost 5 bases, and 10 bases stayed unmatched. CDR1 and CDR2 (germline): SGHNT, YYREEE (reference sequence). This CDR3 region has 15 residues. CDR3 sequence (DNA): TGTGCCAGCAGCTCAAAACAGGGGAATTTGTATGGCTACACCTTC. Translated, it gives CASSSKQGNLYGYTF.

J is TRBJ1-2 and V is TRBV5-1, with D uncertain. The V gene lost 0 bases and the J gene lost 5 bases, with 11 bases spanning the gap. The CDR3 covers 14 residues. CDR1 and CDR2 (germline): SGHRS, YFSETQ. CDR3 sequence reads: CASSLGAPTYGYTF. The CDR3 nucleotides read TGCGCCAGCAGCTTGGGGGCCCCGACTTATGGCTACACCTTC.

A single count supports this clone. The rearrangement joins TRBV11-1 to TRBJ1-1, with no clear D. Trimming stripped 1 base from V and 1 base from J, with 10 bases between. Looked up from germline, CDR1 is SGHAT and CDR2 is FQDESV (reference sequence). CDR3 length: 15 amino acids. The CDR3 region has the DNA TGTGCCAGCAGCTTAGAGGCGGGGAAGAACACTGAAGCTTTCTTT. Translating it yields CASSLEAGKNTEAFF.

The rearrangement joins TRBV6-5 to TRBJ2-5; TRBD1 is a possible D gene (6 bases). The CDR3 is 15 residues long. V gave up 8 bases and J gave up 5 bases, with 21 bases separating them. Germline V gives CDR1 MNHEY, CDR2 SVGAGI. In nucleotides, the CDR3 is TGTGCCAGCGGCCAAAGTTGGGGGCCTGGGGAGACCCAGTACTTC. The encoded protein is CASGQSWGPGETQYF.

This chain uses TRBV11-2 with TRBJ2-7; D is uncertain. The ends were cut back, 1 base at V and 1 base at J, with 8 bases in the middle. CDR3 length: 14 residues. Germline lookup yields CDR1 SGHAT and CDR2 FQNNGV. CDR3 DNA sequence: TGTGCCAGCAGCTTAGTGGCATCGTCCTACGAGCAGTACTTC. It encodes CASSLVASSYEQYF.

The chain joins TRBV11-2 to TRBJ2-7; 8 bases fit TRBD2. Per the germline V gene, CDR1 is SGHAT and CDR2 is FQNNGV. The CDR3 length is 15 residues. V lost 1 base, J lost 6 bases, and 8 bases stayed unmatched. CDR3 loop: CASSLVAGGLSEQYF. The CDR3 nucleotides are TGTGCCAGCAGCTTAGTGGCGGGGGGCCTCTCCGAGCAGTACTTC.

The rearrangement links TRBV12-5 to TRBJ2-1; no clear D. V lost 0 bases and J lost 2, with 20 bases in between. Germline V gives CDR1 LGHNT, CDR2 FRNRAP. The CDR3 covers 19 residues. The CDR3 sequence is CASGLVFDGESVPYNEQFF. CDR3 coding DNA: TGTGCTAGTGGTTTGGTATTTGATGGTGAGTCAGTACCCTACAATGAGCAGTTCTTC.